This is a list of T cell receptor beta chains from one sample in a study of identical twins. TCRdb independently ran MiXCR on the 5' RACE reads; one entry per CDR3 protein. The data show hundreds of thousands of distinct CDR3 sequences, 24% seen once. These data also featured in a second study, about T cells expressing NK-cell markers.

Material for sequencing was CD4+ T cells sorted from blood. These receptors were obtained from a young woman in good health. The conserved cysteine and the conserved F or W are not part of the CDR3 here. A row's size may be missing; if present it is once, few, many or a size class.

j_call	clone_size	v_call	cdr3_length	cdr3_aa
TRBJ2-5	few	TRBV15	12	ATSRDTAGETQY
TRBJ2-7	.	TRBV20-1	10	SAGTYTYEQY
TRBJ2-7	few	TRBV12-3/TRBV12-4	10	ASSSGDYEQY
TRBJ2-3	.	TRBV27	15	ASSSMTSGRAGDTQY
TRBJ2-1	few	TRBV19	12	ASSSTGTSNEQF
TRBJ1-2	.	TRBV20-1	11	SVTGGAGYGYT
TRBJ2-7	few	TRBV14	11	ASSHGTSYEQY
TRBJ2-2	few	TRBV5-1	15	ASSGRDYGIGTGELF
TRBJ1-2	.	TRBV12-3/TRBV12-4	13	ASSVNRGLSYGYT
TRBJ2-3	many	TRBV20-1	12	SFGLAGGTDTQY
TRBJ2-7	.	TRBV6-1	12	ASSDISPPYEQY
TRBJ1-1	few	TRBV18	14	ASSPRQGTVNTEAF
TRBJ2-2	.	TRBV12-3/TRBV12-4	13	ASSPGTSNTGELF
TRBJ2-1	.	TRBV28	11	ASHRGFYNEQF
TRBJ2-3	few	TRBV25-1	11	ASRVSGGDTQY
TRBJ2-1	.	TRBV20-1	11	SARGTWRNEQF
TRBJ1-6	.	TRBV12-3/TRBV12-4	11	AVQEDYNSPLH
TRBJ2-7	.	TRBV10-3	12	AIRAGGPLYEQY
TRBJ2-1	.	TRBV5-6	14	ASRATIRDSYNEQF
TRBJ2-5	many	TRBV9	13	ASSVEVWATETQY
TRBJ2-1	.	TRBV12-3/TRBV12-4	14	ASSLRGSGRNNEQF
TRBJ1-3	.	TRBV9	14	ASSTEPGQGVNTIY
TRBJ2-5	.	TRBV21-1	14	ASSKETGKIQETQY
TRBJ1-4	.	TRBV12-3/TRBV12-4	15	ASSFTEATATNEKLF
TRBJ2-1	.	TRBV3-1	12	ASTLTSGTDEQF
TRBJ2-7	.	TRBV5-1	12	ASSLAVGDYEQY
TRBJ1-5	.	TRBV6-1	10	ACRGVNQPQH
TRBJ1-6	.	TRBV6-5	14	ASSYSKYRANSPLH
TRBJ2-3	.	TRBV7-9	13	ASSVQGLSTDTQY
TRBJ2-1	.	TRBV9	15	ASSPSGALSSYNEQF
TRBJ2-5	few	TRBV4-1	19	ASSQDFVGGLAGGRQETQY
TRBJ1-6	.	TRBV12-3/TRBV12-4	11	ASTGYGASPLH
TRBJ2-7	.	TRBV3-1	13	ASSQVMTVLREQY
TRBJ2-1	.	TRBV29-1	11	SVQGRGSYGQF
TRBJ2-7	.	TRBV5-1	14	ASSLKGVKETTEQY
TRBJ1-1	.	TRBV6-4	14	ASRHTTGGGNTEAF
TRBJ2-3	.	TRBV7-2	13	ASRKPGQGLDTQY
TRBJ2-7	few	TRBV12-3/TRBV12-4	9	ASSLQGEQY
TRBJ1-2	few	TRBV20-1	10	SASTGSNGYT
TRBJ2-3	.	TRBV18	11	ASSPDRGITQY
TRBJ1-3	few	TRBV12-5	12	ASGLGGSGNTIY
TRBJ2-7	.	TRBV7-2	13	ASSTSWDSTYDQY